This TCR beta chain was recovered during a study of T cell responses to AZD1222 COVID-19 vaccine. The overall study: Second doses that came at about 4 or about 12 weeks were put together. Overall study findings and caveats: Targeting of unmutated variant regions was reportedly seen in nearly half of spike-specific TCRs.

Note on this clone: What it binds is unknown.

The CDR3 has 12 residues. Trimming shortened V by 5 bases and J by 9 bases, and 13 bases separated the two germline ends. Germline V CDR1 and CDR2: MDHEN, SYDVKM. Sequencing was performed with immunoSEQ multiplex PCR; in TCRdb, only in-frame clones are kept and a portion is missing. Counted here are 65,000 to 95,000 clones, 70% to 90% occurring once; the ten biggest clones make up less than 15%. The source of this sequence is an adult in good health. The sample here was peripheral blood, taken on day 0 of AZD1222 vaccination. The rearrangement joins TRBV28 to TRBJ1-2; perhaps TRBD1 as D (5 bases). CDR3 in DNA: TGTGCCAGCAGTGGGACTGCACTCCGCTACACCTTC. It translates to CASSGTALRYTF.